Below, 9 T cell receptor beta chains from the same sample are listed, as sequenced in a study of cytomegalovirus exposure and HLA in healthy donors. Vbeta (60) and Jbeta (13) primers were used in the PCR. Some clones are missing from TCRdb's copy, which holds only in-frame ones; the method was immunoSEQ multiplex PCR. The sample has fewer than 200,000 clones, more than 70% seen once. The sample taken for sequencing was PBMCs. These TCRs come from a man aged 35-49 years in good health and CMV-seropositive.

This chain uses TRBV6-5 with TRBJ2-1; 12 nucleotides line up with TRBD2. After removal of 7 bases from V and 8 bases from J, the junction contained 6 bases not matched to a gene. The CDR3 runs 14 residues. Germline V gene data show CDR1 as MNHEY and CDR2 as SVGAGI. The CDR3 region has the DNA TGTGCCAGCAATCCTAGCGGGAGGGTGGATGAGCAGTTCTTC. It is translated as CASNPSGRVDEQFF.

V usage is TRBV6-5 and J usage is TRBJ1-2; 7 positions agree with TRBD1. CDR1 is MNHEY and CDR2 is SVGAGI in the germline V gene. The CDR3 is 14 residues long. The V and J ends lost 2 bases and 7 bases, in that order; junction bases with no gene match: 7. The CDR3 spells CASSYQRTGSGYTF. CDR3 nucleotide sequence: TGTGCCAGCAGTTACCAGAGGACAGGAAGTGGCTACACCTTC.

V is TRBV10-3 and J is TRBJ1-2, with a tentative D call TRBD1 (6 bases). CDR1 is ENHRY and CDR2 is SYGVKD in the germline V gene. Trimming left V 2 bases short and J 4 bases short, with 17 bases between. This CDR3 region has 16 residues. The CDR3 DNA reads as TGTGCCATCAGTGAGGACCTTAGACAGGCTAGCTATGGCTACACCTTC. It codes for CAISEDLRQASYGYTF.

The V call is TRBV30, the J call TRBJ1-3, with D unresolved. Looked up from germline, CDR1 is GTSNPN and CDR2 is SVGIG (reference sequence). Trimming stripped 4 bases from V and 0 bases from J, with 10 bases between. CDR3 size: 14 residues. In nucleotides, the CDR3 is TGTGCCTGGATGGGGAGGAGCTCTGGAAACACCATATATTTT. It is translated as CAWMGRSSGNTIYF. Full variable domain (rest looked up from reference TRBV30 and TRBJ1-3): SQTIHQWPATLVQPVGSPLSLECTVEGTSNPNLYWYRQAAGRGLQLLFYSVGIGQISSEVPQNLSASRPQDRQFILSSKKLLLSDSGFYLCAWMGRSSGNTIYFGEGSWLTVV.

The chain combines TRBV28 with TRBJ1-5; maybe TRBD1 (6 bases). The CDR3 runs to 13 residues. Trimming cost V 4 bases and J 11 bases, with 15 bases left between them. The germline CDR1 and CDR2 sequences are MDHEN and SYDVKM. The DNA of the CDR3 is TGTGCCAGCAGTTCGCTGCAGGGGAGATCCCAGCATTTT. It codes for CASSSLQGRSQHF.

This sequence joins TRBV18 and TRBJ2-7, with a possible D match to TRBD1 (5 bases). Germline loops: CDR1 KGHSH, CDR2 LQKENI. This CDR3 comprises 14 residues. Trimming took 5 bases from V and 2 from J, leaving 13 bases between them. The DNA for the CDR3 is TGTGCCAGCTCAGGGGAAACAGGCCCCTACGAGCAGTACTTC. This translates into CASSGETGPYEQYF.

The CDR3 DNA is TGTGCCAGCAGCTTGAGAGCGGGAACCCCGCATGAGCAGTTCTTC. Protein: CASSLRAGTPHEQFF. The chain joins TRBV11-3 to TRBJ2-1, with 7 bases matching TRBD2. V lost 3 bases and J lost 8; bases outside the gene matches: 10. This CDR3 contains 15 residues. Germline assignment: CDR1 SGHNT and CDR2 YENEEA. The variable domain in full, with the rest retrieved from reference TRBV11-3 and TRBJ2-1, is EAGVVQSPRYKIIEKKQPVAFWCNPISGHNTLYWYLQNLGQGPELLIRYENEEAVDDSQLPKDRFSAERLKGVDSTLKIQPAELGDSAVYLCASSLRAGTPHEQFFGPGTRLTVL.

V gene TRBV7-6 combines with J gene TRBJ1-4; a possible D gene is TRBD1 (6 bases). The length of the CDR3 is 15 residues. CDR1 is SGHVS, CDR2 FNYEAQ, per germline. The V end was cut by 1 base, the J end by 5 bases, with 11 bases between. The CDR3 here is CASSLVADRNEKLFF. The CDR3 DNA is TGTGCCAGCAGCTTAGTGGCGGACAGAAATGAAAAACTGTTTTTT.

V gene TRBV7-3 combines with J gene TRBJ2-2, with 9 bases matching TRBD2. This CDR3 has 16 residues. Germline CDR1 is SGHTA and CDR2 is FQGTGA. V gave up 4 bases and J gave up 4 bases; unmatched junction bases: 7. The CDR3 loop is CASSSAGGMSTGELFF. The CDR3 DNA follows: TGTGCCAGCAGCTCAGCGGGAGGCATGAGCACCGGGGAGCTGTTTTTT.